Following are 18 T cell receptor beta chains from one sample sequenced in a study of preoperative IRX-2 immunotherapy in early breast cancer. TCRdb's table, derived via immunoSEQ multiplex PCR, lists solely in-frame clones and lacks some. The sample consists of about 62,000 clones, 94% of them appearing once. Treatment described: preoperative locoregional IRX-2 cytokine immunotherapy. The sample was taken from a patient treated with IRX-2 immunotherapy. The source of these receptors is a human donor with breast cancer.

This clone was observed once. The gene calls are TRBV28 and TRBJ1-2; possible D gene TRBD1, 6 bases. The germline V and J ends were trimmed by 6 bases and 1 base, with 12 bases remaining between them. CDR1 is MDHEN, CDR2 SYDVKM, per germline. The CDR3 extends over 14 amino acids. The CDR3 reads CASRTGRSNYGYTF. CDR3 in DNA: TGTGCCAGCAGGACAGGAAGGAGTAACTATGGCTACACCTTC.

The rearrangement joins TRBV7-2 to TRBJ2-3; the D is unclear. The length of the CDR3 is 12 residues. Germline V gives CDR1 SGHTA, CDR2 FQGNSA. Trimming removed 5 bases from V and 6 bases from J, with 9 bases in between. CDR3 sequence (DNA): TGTGCCAGCAGCCCAGCCGCGGATACGCAGTATTTT. Protein sequence: CASSPAADTQYF.

V is TRBV19 and J is TRBJ1-5, with D hard to call. Trimming removed 3 bases from V and 6 bases from J, with 9 bases in between. This CDR3 region has 13 residues. Germline values: CDR1 LNHDA, CDR2 SQIVND (reference sequence). The CDR3 loop reads CASSIEDGQPQHF. Written as DNA, the CDR3 is TGTGCCAGTAGTATCGAGGACGGTCAGCCCCAGCATTTT.

The V gene is TRBV18, the J gene TRBJ2-1; TRBD2 is a possible D gene (7 bases). V was shortened by 5 bases and J by 4 bases, with 21 bases between the two germline ends. The CDR3 is made up of 17 amino acids. From germline, CDR1 is KGHSH and CDR2 LQKENI. CDR3 sequence reads: CASSSNLGGLPYNEQFF. The CDR3 DNA reads as TGTGCCAGCTCATCGAACCTGGGGGGGCTCCCGTACAATGAGCAGTTCTTC.

The CDR3 nucleotides read TGTGCCAGCAGGACCGGGACAGGGCTACATAATTCACCCCTCCACTTT. Protein: CASRTGTGLHNSPLHF. V is TRBV28 and J is TRBJ1-6; 9 nucleotides match TRBD1. The CDR3 sequence is 16 residues long. After removal of 6 bases from V and 5 bases from J, the junction contained 8 bases not matched to a gene. Germline CDR1 and CDR2: MDHEN and SYDVKM.

This sequence joins TRBV5-4 and TRBJ1-5; D is undetermined. The CDR3 is made up of 14 amino acids. The ends were cut back, 1 base at V and 2 bases at J, with 7 bases in the middle. Germline CDR1 reads SGHNT; CDR2 reads YYREEE (reference sequence). The DNA for the CDR3 is TGTGCCAGCAGCTTGTTTGGCGGCAATCAGCCCCAGCATTTT. This gives the protein CASSLFGGNQPQHF.

The chain is built from TRBV30 and TRBJ1-2; the D is unclear. Per the germline V gene, CDR1 is GTSNPN and CDR2 is SVGIG (reference sequence). V was pared by 0 bases and J by 4 bases, with 18 bases between. The CDR3 is made up of 16 amino acids. As DNA, the CDR3 is TGTGCCTGGAGTGTACAGAGAAGAGGCACTTTCTATGGCTACACCTTC. Translation gives CAWSVQRRGTFYGYTF.

The chain couples TRBV7-2 to TRBJ1-2; possible D gene TRBD1, 5 bases. Germline V lookup: CDR1 SGHTA, CDR2 FQGNSA. The ends were cut back, 2 bases at V and 6 bases at J, with 16 bases in the middle. This CDR3 region has 15 residues. The CDR3: CASSLFPRAPDGYTF. CDR3 coding DNA: TGTGCCAGCAGCTTATTCCCCAGGGCCCCAGATGGCTACACCTTC.

The chain employs TRBV9 and TRBJ2-7; D possibly corresponds to TRBD2 (6 bases). Trimming cost V 4 bases and J 2 bases, with 10 bases left between them. Germline values: CDR1 SGDLS, CDR2 YYNGEE. The CDR3 extends over 13 amino acids. CDR3 coding DNA: TGTGCCAGCAGCCGGGGAGGAGCCTACGAGCAGTACTTC. Its protein product is CASSRGGAYEQYF.

This sequence joins TRBV7-2 and TRBJ2-2; 9 bases line up with TRBD2. Germline trimming cut 9 bases from V and 5 bases from J; bases unmatched to any gene: 13. CDR3 length: 16 residues. Germline loops: CDR1 SGHTA, CDR2 FQGNSA. This CDR3 reads CASRSRAGGSTGELFF. The CDR3 DNA reads as TGTGCCAGTCGCTCCCGGGCGGGGGGGTCAACCGGGGAGCTGTTTTTT.

The chain couples TRBV7-2 to TRBJ2-3; D unresolved. V gave up 1 base and J gave up 2 bases, with 7 bases separating them. Germline V gives CDR1 SGHTA, CDR2 FQGNSA. The CDR3 is 14 amino acids. In DNA, the CDR3 is TGTGCCAGCAGCTTAGAAGAATACACAGATACGCAGTATTTT. Residues: CASSLEEYTDTQYF.

This clone was recorded only once. CDR3 in amino acids: CATEPRQTYSPLHF. The CDR3 DNA is TGTGCCACCGAACCTCGGCAGACTTATTCACCCCTCCACTTT. This chain links TRBV7-2 with TRBJ1-6; no clear D gene. The V gene lost 10 bases and the J gene lost 8 bases, with 18 bases spanning the gap. The CDR3 is made up of 14 amino acids. Germline assignment: CDR1 SGHTA and CDR2 FQGNSA.

The chain carries TRBV7-8 and TRBJ2-1; TRBD2 matches at 7 bases. V trimming: 0 bases; J trimming: 4 bases; junction bases outside the gene matches: 6. Per the germline V gene, CDR1 is SGHVS and CDR2 is FQNEAQ. The CDR3 spans 16 residues. This chain's CDR3 is CASSLAFSGAYNEQFF. DNA for the CDR3: TGTGCCAGCAGCTTAGCGTTCAGCGGGGCTTACAATGAGCAGTTCTTC.

The chain uses TRBV7-2 and TRBJ2-5; D uncertain. There are 11 residues in the CDR3. The V end was cut by 4 bases, the J end by 0 bases, with 0 bases between. The germline V gene encodes CDR1 SGHTA and CDR2 FQGNSA. This CDR3 is CASSYQETQYF. The CDR3 DNA sequence: TGTGCCAGCAGCTACCAAGAGACCCAGTACTTC.

Here the CDR3 reads CASSPGQGYTIYF. As DNA, the CDR3 is TGTGCCAGCAGCCCAGGACAGGGGTACACCATATATTTT. This sequence joins TRBV7-8 and TRBJ1-3; 9 bases align to TRBD1. Germline CDR1 and CDR2: SGHVS and FQNEAQ. The trim removed 5 bases at V and 8 bases at J, leaving 4 bases unmatched. The CDR3 has 13 amino acids.

The V gene is TRBV28, the J gene TRBJ1-3; no firm D call. CDR3 length: 16 residues. The germline gives CDR1 MDHEN, CDR2 SYDVKM. Trimming shortened V by 4 bases and J by 0 bases, and 13 bases separated the two germline ends. CDR3 residues: CASSSLTAFSGNTIYF. CDR3 DNA: TGTGCCAGCAGTTCATTGACCGCTTTCTCTGGAAACACCATATATTTT. Complete variable domain (other parts from reference TRBV28 and TRBJ1-3): DVKVTQSSRYLVKRTGEKVFLECVQDMDHENMFWYRQDPGLGLRLIYFSYDVKMKEKGDIPEGYSVSREKKERFSLILESASTNQTSMYLCASSSLTAFSGNTIYFGEGSWLTVV.

This chain links TRBV20-1 with TRBJ1-4; the D gene is possibly TRBD1 (5 bases). The germline CDR1 and CDR2 sequences are DFQATT and SNEGSKA (reference sequence). The CDR3 consists of 11 residues. Between the trimmed V and J ends, which lost 4 bases and 5 bases, there was a span of 5 bases. The CDR3 region is CSANRNEKLFF. CDR3 coding DNA: TGCAGTGCTAACAGGAATGAAAAACTGTTTTTT.

This chain links TRBV28 with TRBJ1-2, with D possibly being TRBD1 (6 bases). The germline V gene encodes CDR1 MDHEN and CDR2 SYDVKM. V was trimmed by 5 bases and J by 4 bases, leaving 14 bases between them. CDR3 length: 14 residues. The CDR3 is CASSPDRLGYGYTF. For the CDR3, the DNA is TGTGCCAGCAGTCCTGACAGGCTAGGCTATGGCTACACCTTC.